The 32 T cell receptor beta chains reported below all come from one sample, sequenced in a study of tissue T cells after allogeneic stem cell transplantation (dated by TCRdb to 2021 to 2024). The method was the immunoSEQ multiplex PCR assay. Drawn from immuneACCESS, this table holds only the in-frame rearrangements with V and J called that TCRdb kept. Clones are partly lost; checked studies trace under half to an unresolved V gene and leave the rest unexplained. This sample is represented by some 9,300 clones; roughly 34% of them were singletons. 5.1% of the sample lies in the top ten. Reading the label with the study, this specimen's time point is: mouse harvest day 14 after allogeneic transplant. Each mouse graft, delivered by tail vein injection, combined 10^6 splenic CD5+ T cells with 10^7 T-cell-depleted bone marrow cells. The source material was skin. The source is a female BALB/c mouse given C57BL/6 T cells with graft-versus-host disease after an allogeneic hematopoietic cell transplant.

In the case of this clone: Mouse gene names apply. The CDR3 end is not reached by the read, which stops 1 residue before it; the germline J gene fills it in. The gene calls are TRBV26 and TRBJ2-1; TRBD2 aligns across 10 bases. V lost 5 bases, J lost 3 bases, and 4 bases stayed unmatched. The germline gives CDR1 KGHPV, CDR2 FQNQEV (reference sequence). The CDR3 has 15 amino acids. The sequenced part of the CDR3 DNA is TGTGCCAGCAGTTTTCGGACTGGGGGCTATGCTGAGCAGTTC. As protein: CASSFRTGGYAEQF. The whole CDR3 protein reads CASSFRTGGYAEQFF.

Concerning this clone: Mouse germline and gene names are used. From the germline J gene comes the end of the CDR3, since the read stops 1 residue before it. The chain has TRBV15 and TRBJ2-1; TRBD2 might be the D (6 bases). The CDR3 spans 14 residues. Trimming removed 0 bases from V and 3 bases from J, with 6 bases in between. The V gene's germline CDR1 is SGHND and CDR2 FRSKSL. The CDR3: CASSLAGGYAEQFF. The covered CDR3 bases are TGTGCCAGCAGTTTAGCTGGGGGCTATGCTGAGCAGTTC.

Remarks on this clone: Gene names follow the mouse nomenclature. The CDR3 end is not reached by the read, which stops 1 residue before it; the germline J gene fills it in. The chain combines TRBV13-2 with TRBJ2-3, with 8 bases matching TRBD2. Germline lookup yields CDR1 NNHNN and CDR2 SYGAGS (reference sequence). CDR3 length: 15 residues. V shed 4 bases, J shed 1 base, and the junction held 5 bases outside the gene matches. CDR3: CASGLGGGCAETLYF. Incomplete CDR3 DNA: TGTGCCAGCGGTCTTGGGGGGGGCTGTGCAGAAACGCTGTAT.

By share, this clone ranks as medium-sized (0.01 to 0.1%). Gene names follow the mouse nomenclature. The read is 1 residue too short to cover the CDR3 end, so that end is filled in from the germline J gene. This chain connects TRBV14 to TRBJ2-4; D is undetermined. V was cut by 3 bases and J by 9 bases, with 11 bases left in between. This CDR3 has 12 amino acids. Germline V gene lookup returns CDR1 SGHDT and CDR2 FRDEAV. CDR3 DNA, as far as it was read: TGTGCCAGCAGTTCACAAAGCCCAACCTTGTAC. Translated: CASSSQSPTLY. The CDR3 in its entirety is CASSSQSPTLYF. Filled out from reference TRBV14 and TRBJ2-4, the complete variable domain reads EAGVTQSPRYAVLQEGQAVSFWCDPISGHDTLYWYQQPRDQGPQLLVYFRDEAVIDNSQLPSDRFSAVRPKGTNSTLKIQSAKQGDTATYLCASSSQSPTLYFGAGTRLSVL.

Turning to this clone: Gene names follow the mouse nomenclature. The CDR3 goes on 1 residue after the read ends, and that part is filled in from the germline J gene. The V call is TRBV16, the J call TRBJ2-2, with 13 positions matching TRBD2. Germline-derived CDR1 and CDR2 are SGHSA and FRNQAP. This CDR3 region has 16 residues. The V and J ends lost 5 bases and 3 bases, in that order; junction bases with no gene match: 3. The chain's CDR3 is CASSMDWGGHTGQLYF. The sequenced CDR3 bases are TGTGCAAGCAGCATGGACTGGGGGGGCCACACCGGGCAGCTCTAC.

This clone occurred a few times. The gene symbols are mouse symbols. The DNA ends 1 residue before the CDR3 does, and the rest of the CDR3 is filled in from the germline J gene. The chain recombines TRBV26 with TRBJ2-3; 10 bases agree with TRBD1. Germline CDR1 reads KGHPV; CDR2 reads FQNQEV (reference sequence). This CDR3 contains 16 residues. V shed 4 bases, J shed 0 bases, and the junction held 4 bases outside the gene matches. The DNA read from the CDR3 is TGTGCCAGCAGTCGTGGGACAGGGGCTAGTGCAGAAACGCTGTAT. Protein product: CASSRGTGASAETLY. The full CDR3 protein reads CASSRGTGASAETLYF.

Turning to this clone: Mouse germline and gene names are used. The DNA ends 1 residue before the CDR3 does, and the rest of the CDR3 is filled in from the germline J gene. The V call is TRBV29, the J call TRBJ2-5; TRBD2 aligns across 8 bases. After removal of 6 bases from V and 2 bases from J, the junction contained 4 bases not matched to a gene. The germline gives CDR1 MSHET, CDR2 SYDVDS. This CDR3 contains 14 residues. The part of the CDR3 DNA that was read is TGTGCTAGCAGCTGGGGGGACTTCCAAGACACCCAGTAC. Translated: CASSWGDFQDTQY. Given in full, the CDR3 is CASSWGDFQDTQYF.

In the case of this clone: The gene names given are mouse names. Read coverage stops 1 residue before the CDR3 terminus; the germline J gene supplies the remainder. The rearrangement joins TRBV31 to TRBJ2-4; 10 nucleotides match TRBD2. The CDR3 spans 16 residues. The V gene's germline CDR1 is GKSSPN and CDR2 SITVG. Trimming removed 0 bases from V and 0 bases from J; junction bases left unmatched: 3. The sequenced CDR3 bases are TGTGCCTGGAGTCTAGTGACTGGGGGGAGTCAAAACACCTTGTAC. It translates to CAWSLVTGGSQNTLY. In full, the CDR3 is CAWSLVTGGSQNTLYF.

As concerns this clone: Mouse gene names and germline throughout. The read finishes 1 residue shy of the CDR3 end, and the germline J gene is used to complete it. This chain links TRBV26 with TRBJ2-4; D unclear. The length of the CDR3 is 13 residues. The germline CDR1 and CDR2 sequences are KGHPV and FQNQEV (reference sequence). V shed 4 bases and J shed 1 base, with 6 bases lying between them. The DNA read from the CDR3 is TGTGCCAGCAGTCCGGGAGGTCAAAACACCTTGTAC. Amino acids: CASSPGGQNTLY. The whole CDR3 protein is CASSPGGQNTLYF.

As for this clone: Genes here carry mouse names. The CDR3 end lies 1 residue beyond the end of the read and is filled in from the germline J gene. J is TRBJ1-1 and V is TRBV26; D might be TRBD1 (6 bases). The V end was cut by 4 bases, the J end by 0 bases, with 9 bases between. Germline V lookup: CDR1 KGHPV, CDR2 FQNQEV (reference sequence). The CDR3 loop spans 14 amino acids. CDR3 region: CASSPGHSNTEVFF. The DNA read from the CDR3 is TGTGCCAGCAGTCCGGGACACTCAAACACAGAAGTCTTC.

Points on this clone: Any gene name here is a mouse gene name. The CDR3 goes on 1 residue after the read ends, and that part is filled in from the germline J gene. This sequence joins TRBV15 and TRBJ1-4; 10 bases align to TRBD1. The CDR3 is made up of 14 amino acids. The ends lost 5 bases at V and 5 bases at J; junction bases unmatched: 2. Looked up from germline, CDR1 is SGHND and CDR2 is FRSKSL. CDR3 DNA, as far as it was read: TGTGCCAGCAGTCCGGGACAGGGGAACGAAAGATTATTT. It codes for CASSPGQGNERLF. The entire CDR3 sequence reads CASSPGQGNERLFF.

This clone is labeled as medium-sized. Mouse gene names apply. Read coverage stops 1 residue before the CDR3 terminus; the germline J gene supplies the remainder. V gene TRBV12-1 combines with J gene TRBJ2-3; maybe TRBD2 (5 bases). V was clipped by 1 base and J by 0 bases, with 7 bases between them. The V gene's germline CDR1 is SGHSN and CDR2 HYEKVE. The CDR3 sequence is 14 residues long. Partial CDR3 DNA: TGTGCCAGCTCTCTACTGGCTAGTGCAGAAACGCTGTAT. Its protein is CASSLLASAETLY. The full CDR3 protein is CASSLLASAETLYF.

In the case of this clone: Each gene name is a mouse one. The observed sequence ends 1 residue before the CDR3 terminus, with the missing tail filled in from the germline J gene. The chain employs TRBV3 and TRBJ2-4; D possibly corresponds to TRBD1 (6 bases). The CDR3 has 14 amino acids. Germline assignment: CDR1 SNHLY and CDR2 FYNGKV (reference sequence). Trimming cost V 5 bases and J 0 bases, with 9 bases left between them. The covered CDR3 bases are TGTGCCAGCAGCCCACAGGGTAGTCAAAACACCTTGTAC. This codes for CASSPQGSQNTLY. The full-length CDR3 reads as CASSPQGSQNTLYF. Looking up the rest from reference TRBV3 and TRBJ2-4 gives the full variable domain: GPKVLQIPSHQIIDMGQMVTLNCDPVSNHLYFYWYKQILGQQMEFLVNFYNGKVMEKSKLFKDQFSVERPDGSYFTLKIQPTALEDSAVYFCASSPQGSQNTLYFGAGTRLSVL.

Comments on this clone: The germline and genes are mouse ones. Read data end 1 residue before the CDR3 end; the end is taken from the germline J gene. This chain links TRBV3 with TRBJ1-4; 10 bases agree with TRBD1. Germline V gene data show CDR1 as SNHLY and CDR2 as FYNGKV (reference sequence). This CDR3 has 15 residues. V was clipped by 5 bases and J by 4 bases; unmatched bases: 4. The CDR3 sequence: CASSLRDRGNERLFF. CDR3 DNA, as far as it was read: TGTGCCAGCAGCCTCAGGGACAGGGGCAACGAAAGATTATTT. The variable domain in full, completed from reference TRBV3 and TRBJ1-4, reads GPKVLQIPSHQIIDMGQMVTLNCDPVSNHLYFYWYKQILGQQMEFLVNFYNGKVMEKSKLFKDQFSVERPDGSYFTLKIQPTALEDSAVYFCASSLRDRGNERLFFGHGTKLSVL.

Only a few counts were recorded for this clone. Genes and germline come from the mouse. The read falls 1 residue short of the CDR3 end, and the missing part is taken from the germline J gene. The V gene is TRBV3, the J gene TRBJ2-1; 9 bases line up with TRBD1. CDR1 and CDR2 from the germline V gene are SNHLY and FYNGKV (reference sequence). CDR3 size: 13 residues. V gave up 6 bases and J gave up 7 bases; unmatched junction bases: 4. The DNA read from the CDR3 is TGTGCCAGCAGTCACAGGGGGCGGGCTGAGCAGTTC. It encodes CASSHRGRAEQF. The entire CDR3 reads CASSHRGRAEQFF.

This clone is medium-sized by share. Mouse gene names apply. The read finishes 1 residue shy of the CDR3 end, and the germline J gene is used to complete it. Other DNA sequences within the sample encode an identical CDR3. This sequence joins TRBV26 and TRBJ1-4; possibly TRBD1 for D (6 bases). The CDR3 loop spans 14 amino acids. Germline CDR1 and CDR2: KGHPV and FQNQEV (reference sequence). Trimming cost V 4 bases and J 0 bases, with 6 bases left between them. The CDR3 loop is CASSPGVSNERLFF. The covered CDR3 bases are TGTGCCAGCAGTCCAGGGGTTTCCAACGAAAGATTATTT.

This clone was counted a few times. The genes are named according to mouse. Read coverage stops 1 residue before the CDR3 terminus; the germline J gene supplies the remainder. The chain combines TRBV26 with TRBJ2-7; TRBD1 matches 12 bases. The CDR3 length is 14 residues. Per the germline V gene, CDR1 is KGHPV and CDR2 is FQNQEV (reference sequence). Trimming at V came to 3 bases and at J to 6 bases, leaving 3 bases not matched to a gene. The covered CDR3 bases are TGTGCCAGCAGTCTCCGGGACAGGGGGCTTGAACAGTAC. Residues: CASSLRDRGLEQY. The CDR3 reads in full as CASSLRDRGLEQYF.

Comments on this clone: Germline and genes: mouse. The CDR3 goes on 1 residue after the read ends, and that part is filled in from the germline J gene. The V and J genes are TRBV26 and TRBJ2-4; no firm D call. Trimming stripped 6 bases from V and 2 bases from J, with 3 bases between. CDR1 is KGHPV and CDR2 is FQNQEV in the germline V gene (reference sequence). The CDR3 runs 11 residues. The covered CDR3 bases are TGTGCCAGCAGCCCTCAAAACACCTTGTAC. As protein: CASSPQNTLY. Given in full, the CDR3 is CASSPQNTLYF.

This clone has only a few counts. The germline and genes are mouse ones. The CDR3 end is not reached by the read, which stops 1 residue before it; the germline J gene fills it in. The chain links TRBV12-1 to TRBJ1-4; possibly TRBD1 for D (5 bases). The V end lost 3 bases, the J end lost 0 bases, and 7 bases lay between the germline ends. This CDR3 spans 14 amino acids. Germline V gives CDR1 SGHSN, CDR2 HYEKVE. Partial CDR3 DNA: TGTGCCAGCTCTTCACAGGTTTCCAACGAAAGATTATTT. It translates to CASSSQVSNERLF. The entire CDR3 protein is CASSSQVSNERLFF.

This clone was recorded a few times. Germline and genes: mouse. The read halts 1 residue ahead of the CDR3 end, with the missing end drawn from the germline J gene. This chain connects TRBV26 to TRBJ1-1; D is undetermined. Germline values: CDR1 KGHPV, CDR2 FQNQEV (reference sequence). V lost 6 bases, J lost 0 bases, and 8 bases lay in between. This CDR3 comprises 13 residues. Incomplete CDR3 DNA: TGTGCCAGCAGCACAGATGCAAACACAGAAGTCTTC. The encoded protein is CASSTDANTEVF. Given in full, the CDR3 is CASSTDANTEVFF.

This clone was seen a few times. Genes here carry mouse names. The CDR3 spells CASSLEQYNSPLYF. Partial CDR3 DNA: TGTGCCAGCAGTCTGGAACAGTATAATTCGCCCCTCTAC. The V gene is TRBV26, the J gene TRBJ1-6; D ambiguous. The CDR3 end is not reached by the read, which stops 1 residue before it; the germline J gene fills it in. TRBJ1-6 is an ORF, and what it does is uncertain. Germline CDR1 is KGHPV and CDR2 is FQNQEV (reference sequence). With 2 bases removed from V and 4 bases from J, the gap between germline ends came to 6 bases. The CDR3 is 14 residues long.

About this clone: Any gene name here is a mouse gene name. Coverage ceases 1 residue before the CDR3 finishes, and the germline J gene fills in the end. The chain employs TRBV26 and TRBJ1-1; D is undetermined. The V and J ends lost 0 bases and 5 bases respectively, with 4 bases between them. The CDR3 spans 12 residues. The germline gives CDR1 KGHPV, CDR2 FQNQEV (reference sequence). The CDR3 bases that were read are TGTGCCAGCAGTCTGTCGACAACAGAAGTCTTC. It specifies CASSLSTTEVF. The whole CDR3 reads CASSLSTTEVFF. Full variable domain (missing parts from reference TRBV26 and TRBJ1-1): NSKVIQTPRYLVKGQGQKAKMRCIPEKGHPVVFWYQQNKNNEFKFLINFQNQEVLQQIDMTEKRFSAECPSNSPCSLEIQSSEAGDSALYLCASSLSTTEVFFGKGTRLTVV.

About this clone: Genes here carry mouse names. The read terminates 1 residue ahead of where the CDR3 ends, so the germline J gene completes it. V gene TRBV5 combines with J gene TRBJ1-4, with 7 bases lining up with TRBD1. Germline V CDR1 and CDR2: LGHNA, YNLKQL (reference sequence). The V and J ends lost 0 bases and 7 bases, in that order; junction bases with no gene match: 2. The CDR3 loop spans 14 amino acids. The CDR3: CASSQDTGAERLFF. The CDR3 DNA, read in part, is TGTGCCAGCAGCCAAGACACAGGGGCCGAAAGATTATTT.

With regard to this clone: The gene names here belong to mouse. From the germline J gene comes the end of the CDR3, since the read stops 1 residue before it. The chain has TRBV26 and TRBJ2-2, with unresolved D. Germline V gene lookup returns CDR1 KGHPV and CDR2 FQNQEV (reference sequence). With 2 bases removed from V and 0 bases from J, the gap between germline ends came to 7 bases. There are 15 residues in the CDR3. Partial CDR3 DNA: TGTGCCAGCAGTCTGACGGCAGCAAACACCGGGCAGCTCTAC. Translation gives CASSLTAANTGQLY. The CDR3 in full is CASSLTAANTGQLYF.

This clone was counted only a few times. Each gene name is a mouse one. The sequenced CDR3 bases are TGTGCCAGCAGTCTGGACTGGGGGGGCGATGAACAGTAC. Translating gives CASSLDWGGDEQY. In full, the CDR3 reads CASSLDWGGDEQYF. The genes are TRBV26 and TRBJ2-7; 12 nucleotides match TRBD2. The observed sequence ends 1 residue before the CDR3 terminus, with the missing tail filled in from the germline J gene. CDR1 and CDR2 from the germline V gene are KGHPV and FQNQEV (reference sequence). The V and J ends lost 2 bases and 5 bases, in that order; junction bases with no gene match: 1. The CDR3 totals 14 residues. Full variable domain (outside the CDR3, taken from reference TRBV26 and TRBJ2-7): NSKVIQTPRYLVKGQGQKAKMRCIPEKGHPVVFWYQQNKNNEFKFLINFQNQEVLQQIDMTEKRFSAECPSNSPCSLEIQSSEAGDSALYLCASSLDWGGDEQYFGPGTRLTVL.

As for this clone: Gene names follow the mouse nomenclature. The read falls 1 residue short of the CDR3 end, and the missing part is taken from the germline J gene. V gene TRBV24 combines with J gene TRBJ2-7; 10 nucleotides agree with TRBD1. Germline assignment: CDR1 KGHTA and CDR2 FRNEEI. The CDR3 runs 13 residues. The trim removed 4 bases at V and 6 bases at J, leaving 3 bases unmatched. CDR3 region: CASSPDRGSEQYF. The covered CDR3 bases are TGTGCCAGCAGTCCGGACAGGGGGTCTGAACAGTAC.

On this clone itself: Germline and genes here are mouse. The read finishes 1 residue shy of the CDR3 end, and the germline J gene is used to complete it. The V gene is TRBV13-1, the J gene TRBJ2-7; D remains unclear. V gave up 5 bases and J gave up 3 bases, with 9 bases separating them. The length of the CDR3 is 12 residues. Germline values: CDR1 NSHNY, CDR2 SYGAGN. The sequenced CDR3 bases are TGTGCCAGCAGCCCCGTGGGCTATGAACAGTAC. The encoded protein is CASSPVGYEQY. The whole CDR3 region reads CASSPVGYEQYF.

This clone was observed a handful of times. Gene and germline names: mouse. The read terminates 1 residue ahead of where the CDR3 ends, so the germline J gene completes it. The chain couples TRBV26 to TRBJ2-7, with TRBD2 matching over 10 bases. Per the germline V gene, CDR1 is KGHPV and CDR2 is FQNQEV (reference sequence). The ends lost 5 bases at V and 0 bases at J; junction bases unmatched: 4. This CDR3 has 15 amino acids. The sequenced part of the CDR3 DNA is TGTGCCAGCAGTAAGGGACTGGGGAGCTCCTATGAACAGTAC. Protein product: CASSKGLGSSYEQY. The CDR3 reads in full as CASSKGLGSSYEQYF.

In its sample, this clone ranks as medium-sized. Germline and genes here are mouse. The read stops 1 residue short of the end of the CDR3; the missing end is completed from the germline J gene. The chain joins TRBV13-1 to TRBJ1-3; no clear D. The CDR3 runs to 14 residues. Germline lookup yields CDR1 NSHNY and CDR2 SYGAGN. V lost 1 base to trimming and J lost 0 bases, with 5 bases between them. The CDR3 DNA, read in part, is TGTGCCAGCAGTGATTTAAGTTCTGGAAATACGCTCTAT. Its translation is CASSDLSSGNTLY. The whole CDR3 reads CASSDLSSGNTLYF.

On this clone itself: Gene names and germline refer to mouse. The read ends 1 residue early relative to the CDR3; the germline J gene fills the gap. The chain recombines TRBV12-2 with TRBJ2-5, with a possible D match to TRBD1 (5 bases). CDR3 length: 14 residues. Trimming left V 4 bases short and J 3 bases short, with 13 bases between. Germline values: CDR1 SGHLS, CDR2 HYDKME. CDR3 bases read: TGTGCCAGCTCCCTTCAGGGAGAGCAAGACACCCAGTAC. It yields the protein CASSLQGEQDTQY. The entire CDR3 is CASSLQGEQDTQYF.

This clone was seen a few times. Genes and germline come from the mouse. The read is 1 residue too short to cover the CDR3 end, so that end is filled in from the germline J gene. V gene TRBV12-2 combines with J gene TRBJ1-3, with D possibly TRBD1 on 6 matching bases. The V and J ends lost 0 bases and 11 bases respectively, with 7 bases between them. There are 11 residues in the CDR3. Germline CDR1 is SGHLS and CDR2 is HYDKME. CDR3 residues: CASSLGGPLYF. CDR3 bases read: TGTGCCAGCTCTCTCGGGGGGCCGCTCTAT. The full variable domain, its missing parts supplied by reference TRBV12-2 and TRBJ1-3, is NSGVVQSPRYIIKGKGERSILKCIPISGHLSVAWYQQTQGQELKFFIQHYDKMERDKGNLPSRFSVQQFDDYHSEMNMSALELEDSAVYFCASSLGGPLYFGEGSRLIVV.

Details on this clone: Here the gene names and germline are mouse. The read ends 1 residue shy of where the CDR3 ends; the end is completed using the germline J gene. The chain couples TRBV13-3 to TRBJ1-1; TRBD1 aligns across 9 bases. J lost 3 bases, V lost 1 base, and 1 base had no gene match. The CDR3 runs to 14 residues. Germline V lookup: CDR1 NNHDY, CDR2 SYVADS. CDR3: CASSDHRGHTEVFF. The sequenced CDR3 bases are TGTGCCAGCAGTGATCACAGGGGGCACACAGAAGTCTTC.